The entry below describes one T cell receptor beta chain. Trimming pared 2 bases from V and 3 bases from J, leaving 8 bases between. The CDR3 totals 13 residues. CDR1 is ENHRY, CDR2 SYGVKD, per germline. Measured with immunoSEQ multiplex PCR; TCRdb has only the in-frame clones, and not every one. The sample yields fewer than 110,000 clones, about 91% seen once. This sample stems from a study of blood T cell repertoires in COVID-19. For the study at large: Both acute and convalescent COVID-19 samples were obtained from the United States, Italy and Spain. Sources were T cells, B-cell-depleted T cells, or PBMCs; the material itself was cDNA or gDNA.

J is TRBJ2-7 and V is TRBV10-3; D is ambiguous. This receptor was identified in a man aged 45-65 years with active or convalescent COVID-19. The source material was peripheral blood. The CDR3 spells CAISESPFYEQYF. CDR3 sequence (DNA): TGTGCCATCAGTGAGAGCCCTTTCTACGAGCAGTACTTC.